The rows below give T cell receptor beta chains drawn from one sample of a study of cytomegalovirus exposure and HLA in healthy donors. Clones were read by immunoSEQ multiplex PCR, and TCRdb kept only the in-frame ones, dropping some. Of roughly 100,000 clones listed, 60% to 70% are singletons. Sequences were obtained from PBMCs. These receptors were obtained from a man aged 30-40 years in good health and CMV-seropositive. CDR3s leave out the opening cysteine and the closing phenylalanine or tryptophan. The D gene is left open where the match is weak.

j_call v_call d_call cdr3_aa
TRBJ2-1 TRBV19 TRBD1 ASSMDREGYNEQF
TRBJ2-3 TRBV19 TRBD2 ASSMAGDSTDTQY
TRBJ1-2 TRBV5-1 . ASSFSLQTNYGYT
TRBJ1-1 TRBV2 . ASTLRGRAF
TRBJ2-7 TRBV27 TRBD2 ASSLAGGEQY
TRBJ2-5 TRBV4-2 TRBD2 ASSQGLAGGETQY
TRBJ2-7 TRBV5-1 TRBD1 ASSGQGYEQY
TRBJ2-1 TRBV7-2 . ASSQTVSSYNEQF
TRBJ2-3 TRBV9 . ASSVQTSTDTQY
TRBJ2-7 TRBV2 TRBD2 ASTTLAGYEQY
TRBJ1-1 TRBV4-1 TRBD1 ASSPGDRGGTEAF
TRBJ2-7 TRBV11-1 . ASSLVPGSYEQY
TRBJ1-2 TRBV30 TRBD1 AWGTGRSFNYGYT
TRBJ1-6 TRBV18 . ASSPPGERGPPLH
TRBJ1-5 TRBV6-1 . ASSSRGSNQPQH
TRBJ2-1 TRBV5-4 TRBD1 ASSSGQGRYNEQF
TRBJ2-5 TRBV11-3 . ASSPPLGETQY
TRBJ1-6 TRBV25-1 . ASSPLGAGDSPLH
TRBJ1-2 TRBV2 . ASSAGGGLGGYT
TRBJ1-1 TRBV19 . ASSRAGPWNTEAF
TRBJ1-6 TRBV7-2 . ASGLLYNSPLH
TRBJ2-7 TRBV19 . ASSTALGQQYEQY
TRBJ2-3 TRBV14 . ASSQFYPDTQY
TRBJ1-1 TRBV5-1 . ASSFSSDTEAF
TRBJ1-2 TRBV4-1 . ASSQQWGLANYGYT
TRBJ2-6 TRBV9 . ASTTGRGSSGANVLT
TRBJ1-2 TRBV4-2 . ASSQDTKRASLNYGYT
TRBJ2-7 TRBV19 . ASSPGQPPYEQY
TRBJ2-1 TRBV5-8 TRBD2 ASSQGTSGVNEQF
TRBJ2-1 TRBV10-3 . AISEGRGYNEQF
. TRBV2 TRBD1 ASSRDRYEQY
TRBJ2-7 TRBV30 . AWSPTGYEQY
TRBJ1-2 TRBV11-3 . ASSLGAGKGYT
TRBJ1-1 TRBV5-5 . ASSSQGFGTEAF
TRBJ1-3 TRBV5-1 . ASSFIQQSSGNTIY